The entry below describes one T cell receptor (beta chain). Repertoires were generated with immunoSEQ multiplex PCR, while TCRdb's copy carries only in-frame clones and drops some. This table has some 190,000 clones, less than 85% appearing once. This entry belongs to a study of blood T cell repertoires in COVID-19. Study-level information: The United States, Italy and Spain provided the acute and convalescent COVID-19 samples.

The study counted Cohort 3 donors as recovered given two negative PCRs, clearance, or symptom resolution. The CDR3 covers 15 residues. Germline loops: CDR1 KGHSH, CDR2 LQKENI. Trimming took off 0 bases at V and 4 bases at J, with 12 bases between the two ends. V gene TRBV18 combines with J gene TRBJ1-1; D ambiguous. This TCR was recovered from a woman under 40 who had recovered from COVID-19. The sequencing input was PBMCs or T cells enriched from blood (not recorded which). Here the CDR3 reads CASSPPGQVITEAFF. CDR3 in DNA: TGTGCCAGCTCACCACCTGGGCAGGTGATCACTGAAGCTTTCTTT. The full variable domain, rest sourced from reference TRBV18 and TRBJ1-1, is NAGVMQNPRHLVRRRGQEARLRCSPMKGHSHVYWYRQLPEEGLKFMVYLQKENIIDESGMPKERFSAEFPKEGPSILRIQQVVRGDSAAYFCASSPPGQVITEAFFGQGTRLTVV.